Listed below are T cell receptor beta chains from one sample, sequenced in a study of cytotoxic CD8 clonotypes in ibrutinib-treated CLL. Profiled with immunoSEQ multiplex PCR; TCRdb holds only in-frame clones, not every one. In the table there are some 200,000 clones, approximately 79% of which are singletons. The starting material was PBMCs, obtained after 12 months of ibrutinib treatment. The receptors were sampled from a human donor with chronic lymphocytic leukemia. CDR3s leave out the opening cysteine and the closing phenylalanine or tryptophan.

v_gene: TRBV7-8
CDR3aa: ASSPGLMNTEAF

v_gene: TRBV6-5
CDR3aa: ASSEQGAQGYT

v_gene: TRBV2
CDR3aa: ASSEPLYGTGLTNYGYT

v_gene: TRBV7-9
CDR3aa: ASSLAFGGSYNEQF

v_gene: TRBV4-1
CDR3aa: ASSQPMRGVYEQY

v_gene: TRBV6-5
CDR3aa: ASSYGEDTEAF

v_gene: TRBV9
CDR3aa: ASSAMRGGNTEAF

v_gene: TRBV5-1
CDR3aa: ASSLVGSSYNSPLH

v_gene: TRBV7-9
CDR3aa: ASSLDQGYYGYT

v_gene: TRBV5-4
CDR3aa: ASSLGQGGGYT

v_gene: TRBV9
CDR3aa: ASSLGQGFGSRETQY

v_gene: TRBV11-2
CDR3aa: ASSLGGPRGQY

v_gene: TRBV18
CDR3aa: ASSRPQGTQY

v_gene: TRBV25-1
CDR3aa: ASSDYRGGTEAF

v_gene: TRBV25-1
CDR3aa: ASSESQNTGELF

v_gene: TRBV28
CDR3aa: ASSSGGSDEQF

v_gene: TRBV4-1
CDR3aa: ASSPSGTALPTDTQY

v_gene: TRBV18
CDR3aa: ASSPPEEKLF

v_gene: TRBV4-1
CDR3aa: ASKAQGAVGYT

v_gene: TRBV6-5
CDR3aa: ASSYSSGLPGAAF

v_gene: TRBV7-6
CDR3aa: ASSRTASGGIYEQY

v_gene: TRBV4-1
CDR3aa: ASSQELPGTSGRGKIHEQY

v_gene: TRBV5-5
CDR3aa: ASSTRGRRATNEKLF

v_gene: TRBV4-1
CDR3aa: ASSQGPAGGDRQF

v_gene: TRBV25-1
CDR3aa: ASSDPRTGASSGNTIY

v_gene: TRBV7-9
CDR3aa: ASSGTSGTGELF

v_gene: TRBV9
CDR3aa: ASSVPPLRY

v_gene: TRBV9
CDR3aa: ASSVGESRHQPQH

v_gene: TRBV19
CDR3aa: ATGTSGFNEQF

v_gene: TRBV10-1
CDR3aa: ASSEGPGEGQETQY

v_gene: TRBV19
CDR3aa: ASSTGDSYNEQF

v_gene: TRBV6-5
CDR3aa: ASTIRSFKFGYT

v_gene: TRBV19
CDR3aa: ASSTSGAEQY

v_gene: TRBV15
CDR3aa: ATSRGQDLSYEQY

v_gene: TRBV19
CDR3aa: ASRTWAHQPQH

v_gene: TRBV28
CDR3aa: ASSSRGWDRTRGETQY

v_gene: TRBV15
CDR3aa: ATSRDLQGSGEQF

v_gene: TRBV19
CDR3aa: ASSAENYGYT

v_gene: TRBV6-4
CDR3aa: ASSDQGSGYT

v_gene: TRBV7-8
CDR3aa: ASSLGRRQGMDAF

v_gene: TRBV19
CDR3aa: ASSGLGAGGSYEQY

v_gene: TRBV19
CDR3aa: ASSPMTILSGNTIY

v_gene: TRBV11-1
CDR3aa: ASSWNRAGVTDTQY

v_gene: TRBV7-8
CDR3aa: ASSPSYEQY

v_gene: TRBV2
CDR3aa: ASRQEGGTQY

v_gene: TRBV11-2
CDR3aa: ASSPITGPRASYNEQF

v_gene: TRBV7-6
CDR3aa: ASSLQQKGETQY

v_gene: TRBV6-5
CDR3aa: ASSFGRTGNTIY

v_gene: TRBV10-3
CDR3aa: AISVRSGLFYEQY

v_gene: TRBV23-1
CDR3aa: ASSPRTGANLNTGELF

v_gene: TRBV7-7
CDR3aa: ASSTFPPANTGELF

v_gene: TRBV5-4
CDR3aa: ASRGSTSNTGELF

v_gene: TRBV28
CDR3aa: ASNARVLAGANEQF